This T cell receptor beta chain derives from a study of control samples from healthy donors and cancer patients. TCRdb's copy holds only in-frame clones and misses some; the assay was immunoSEQ multiplex PCR. The sample consists of 85,000 to 90,000 clones, approximately 87% of them appearing once. Germline V gene lookup returns CDR1 SGHRS and CDR2 YFSETQ. The CDR3 extends over 21 amino acids. Germline trimming cut 0 bases from V and 2 bases from J; bases unmatched to any gene: 18. This clone was seen a single time. The sequencing input was blood. This rearrangement joins TRBV5-1 to TRBJ2-3; 10 bases align to TRBD1. The TCR sequence derives from a woman between 40 and 55 years old in good health. CDR3 nucleotide sequence: TGCGCCAGCAGCTTGGCCCACCTCCGGGACAGGGGATTCCGGACCACAGATACGCAGTATTTT. Protein sequence: CASSLAHLRDRGFRTTDTQYF.